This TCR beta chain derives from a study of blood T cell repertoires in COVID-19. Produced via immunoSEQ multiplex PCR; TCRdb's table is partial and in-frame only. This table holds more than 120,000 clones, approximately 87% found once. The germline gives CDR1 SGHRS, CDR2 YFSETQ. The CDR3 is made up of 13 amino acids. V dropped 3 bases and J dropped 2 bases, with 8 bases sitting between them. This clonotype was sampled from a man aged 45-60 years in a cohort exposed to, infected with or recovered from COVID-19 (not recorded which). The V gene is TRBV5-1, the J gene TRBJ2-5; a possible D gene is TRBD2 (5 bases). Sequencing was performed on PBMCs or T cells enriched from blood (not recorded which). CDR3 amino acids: CASSWGEQETQYF. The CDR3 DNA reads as TGCGCCAGCAGCTGGGGAGAGCAAGAGACCCAGTACTTC.